This record covers a single T cell receptor beta chain. Method: immunoSEQ multiplex PCR; TCRdb's copy keeps in-frame clones and lacks some. The sample shows 8,500 to 14,000 clones, around 64% of them seen only once. This entry comes from a study of immune cell composition in non-small cell lung cancer. This TCR was recovered from a human donor with non-small cell lung cancer. The sample was lung tumor tissue.

The CDR3 region is CAWRGGGQGARTEAFF. The CDR3 bases are TGTGCCTGGAGAGGGGGGGGTCAGGGGGCGCGGACTGAAGCTTTCTTT. This chain uses TRBV30 with TRBJ1-1; 8 nucleotides match TRBD1. CDR3 length: 16 amino acids. With V trimmed by 3 bases and J by 5 bases, 14 bases remained unmatched. Germline V CDR1 and CDR2: GTSNPN, SVGIG (reference sequence).